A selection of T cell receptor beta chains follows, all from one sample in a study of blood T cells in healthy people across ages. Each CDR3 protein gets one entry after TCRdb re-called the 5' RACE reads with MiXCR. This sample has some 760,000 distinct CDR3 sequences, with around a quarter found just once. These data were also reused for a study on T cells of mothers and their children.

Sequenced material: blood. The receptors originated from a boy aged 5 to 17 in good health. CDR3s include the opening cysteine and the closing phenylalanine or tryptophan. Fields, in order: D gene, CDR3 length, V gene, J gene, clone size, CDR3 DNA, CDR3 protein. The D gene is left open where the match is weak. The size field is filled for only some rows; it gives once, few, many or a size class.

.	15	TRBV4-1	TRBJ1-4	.	TGCGCCAGCAGCCCTTCCAGTGCAACTAATGAAAAACTGTTTTTT	CASSPSSATNEKLFF
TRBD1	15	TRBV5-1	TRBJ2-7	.	TGCGCCAGCAGCTTGGAGGCGACAGGGGAGAACGAGCAGTACTTC	CASSLEATGENEQYF
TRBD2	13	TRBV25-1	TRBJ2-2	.	TGTGCCAGCAGTGATAGCGGGTCCGGGGAGCTGTTTTTT	CASSDSGSGELFF
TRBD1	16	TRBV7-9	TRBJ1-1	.	TGTGCCAGCAGCTCCGTAAAAGGGGGCGCCGTCACTGAAGCTTTCTTT	CASSSVKGGAVTEAFF
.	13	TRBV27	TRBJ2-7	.	TGTGCCAGCAGGTTAACAGTCTCCTACGAGCAGTACTTC	CASRLTVSYEQYF
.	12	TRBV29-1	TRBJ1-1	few	TGCAGCGTGGAGGTTCAGAACACTGAAGCTTTCTTT	CSVEVQNTEAFF
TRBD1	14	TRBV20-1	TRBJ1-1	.	TGCAGTGCTAGAATGAGGGGGCGAGGAGGTGAAGCTTTCTTT	CSARMRGRGGEAFF
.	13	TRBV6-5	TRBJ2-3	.	TGTGCCAGCAAGCGGCCGCTCACAGATACGCAGTATTTT	CASKRPLTDTQYF
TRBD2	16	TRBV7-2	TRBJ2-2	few	TGTGCCAGCAGCTATAGCGGGAGGGCCGGCACCGGGGAGCTGTTTTTT	CASSYSGRAGTGELFF
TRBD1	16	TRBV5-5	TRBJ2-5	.	TGTGCCAGCAGCCGCGGGACAGGATTAGATTCGGAGACCCAATACTTC	CASSRGTGLDSETQYF
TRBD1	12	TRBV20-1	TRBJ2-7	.	TGCAGTGCTACCGCAGGGGGCTACGAGCAGTACTTC	CSATAGGYEQYF
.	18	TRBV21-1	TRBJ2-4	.	TGTGCCAGCAGCAATCCGGGACTAGCGAAAGGGTACGGGCACATTCAGTACTTC	CASSNPGLAKGYGHIQYF
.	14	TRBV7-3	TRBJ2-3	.	TGTGCCAGCAGCTCGGGACCGCACCCGCATACGCAGTATTTT	CASSSGPHPHTQYF
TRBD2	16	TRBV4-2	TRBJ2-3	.	TGTGCCAGCAGCCCAAGGCCGGGGGGTCGGGGGGATACGCAGTATTTT	CASSPRPGGRGDTQYF
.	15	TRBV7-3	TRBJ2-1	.	TGTGCCAGCAGCCCCTACCCGCTGGCTTTGAGTGAGCAGTTCTTC	CASSPYPLALSEQFF
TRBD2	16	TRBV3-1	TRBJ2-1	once	TGTGCCAGCAGCCAAGGGGCAGGTAACGGGGGGAATGAGCAGTTCTTC	CASSQGAGNGGNEQFF
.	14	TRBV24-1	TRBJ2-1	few	TGTGCCACCAGTGATTTGGGCCTGGACAATGAGCAGTTCTTC	CATSDLGLDNEQFF
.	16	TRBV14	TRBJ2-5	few	TGTGCCAGCAGCCAAGATCGTCGACCTAGTCGAGGGACCCAGTACTTC	CASSQDRRPSRGTQYF
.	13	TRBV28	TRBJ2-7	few	TGTGCCAGCAGTTTAATTACGCACTACGAGCAGTACTTC	CASSLITHYEQYF
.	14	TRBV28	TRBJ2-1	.	TGTGCCAGCAGTTTAGTAGAAACCTACAATGAGCAGTTCTTC	CASSLVETYNEQFF
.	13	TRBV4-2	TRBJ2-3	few	TGTGCCAGCAAGGATGGGTTCACAGATACGCAGTATTTT	CASKDGFTDTQYF
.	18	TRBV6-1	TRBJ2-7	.	TGTGCCAGCAGTGAATACCCACCCCTTAAGTCAGACCCCTACGAGCAGTACTTC	CASSEYPPLKSDPYEQYF
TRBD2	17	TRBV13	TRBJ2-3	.	TGTGCCAGCAGCCTACGGGCTGGGCGGGAGGGCCTCGTTACGCAGTATTTT	CASSLRAGREGLVTQYF
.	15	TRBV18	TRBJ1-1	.	TGTGCCAGCTCACTTTCAGGGGAAGGTGACACTGAAGCTTTCTTT	CASSLSGEGDTEAFF
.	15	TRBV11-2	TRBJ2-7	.	TGTGCCAGCAGCTTAGATCTAGGGTTAGCCTACGAGCAGTACTTC	CASSLDLGLAYEQYF
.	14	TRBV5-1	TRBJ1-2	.	TGCGCCAGCAGCTTGTTCCTCGGGACTGATGGCTACACCTTC	CASSLFLGTDGYTF
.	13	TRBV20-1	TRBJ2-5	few	TGCAGTGCCAGGTGGGGACTCGGAGAGACCCAGTACTTC	CSARWGLGETQYF
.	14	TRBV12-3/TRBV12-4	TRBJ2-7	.	TGTGCCAGCAGTTTATTGGGGGGTCCCTACGAGCAGTACTTC	CASSLLGGPYEQYF
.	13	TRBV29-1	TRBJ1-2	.	TGCAGCGTTGAAGGAGGTTTAGGCTATGGCTACACCTTC	CSVEGGLGYGYTF
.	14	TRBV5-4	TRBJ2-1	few	TGTGCCAGCAGCTTCCGGGAAGGGTGGAATGAGCAGTTCTTC	CASSFREGWNEQFF
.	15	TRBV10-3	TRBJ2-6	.	TGTGCCATCAGTGACCGGGCCTCTGGGGCCAACGTCCTGACTTTC	CAISDRASGANVLTF
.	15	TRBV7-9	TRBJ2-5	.	TGTGCCAGCAGCTTAACCCGACTTAAACAAGAGACCCAGTACTTC	CASSLTRLKQETQYF
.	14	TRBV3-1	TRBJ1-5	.	TGTGCCAGCAGCCAGCAGACAGCAAATCAGCCCCAGCATTTT	CASSQQTANQPQHF
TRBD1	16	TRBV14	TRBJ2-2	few	TGTGCCAGCAGTCAACACAGGGGCGTCCTCACCGGGGAGCTGTTTTTT	CASSQHRGVLTGELFF
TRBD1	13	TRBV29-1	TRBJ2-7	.	TGCAGCGTTGAGGGACAGGGGGCAACTAAGCAGTACTTC	CSVEGQGATKQYF
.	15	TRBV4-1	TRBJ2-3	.	TGCGCCAGCAGCACGTGGGGCACTCCGGGAGATACGCAGTATTTT	CASSTWGTPGDTQYF
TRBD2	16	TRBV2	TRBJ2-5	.	TGTGCCAGCAGCGATATGGGACTAGCGGGAGAAGAGACCCAGTACTTC	CASSDMGLAGEETQYF
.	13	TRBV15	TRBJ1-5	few	TGTGCCACCAGCCTTCAGGGCGGTCAGCCCCAGCATTTT	CATSLQGGQPQHF
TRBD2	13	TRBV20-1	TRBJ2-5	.	TGCAGTCCTCGGGCGGGAGGAGGGGAGACCCAGTACTTC	CSPRAGGGETQYF
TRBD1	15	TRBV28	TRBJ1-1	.	TGTGCCAGCAGTTTGCCCGGGACAGGGGAAAGGATAGCTTTCTTT	CASSLPGTGERIAFF
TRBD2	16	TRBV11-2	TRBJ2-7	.	TGTGCCAGCAGCAAAGGAGGACTAGCGGGAGTCCGCGAGCAGTACTTC	CASSKGGLAGVREQYF
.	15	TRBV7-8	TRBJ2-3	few	TGTGCCAGCAGCTTATATCAGGGCCCCACAGATACGCAGTATTTT	CASSLYQGPTDTQYF
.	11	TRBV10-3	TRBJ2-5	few	TGTGCCATCAGCTCACAAGAGACCCAGTACTTC	CAISSQETQYF
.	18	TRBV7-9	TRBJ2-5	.	TGTGCCAGCAGCTTAGAATTTGTATCGACGGAGGTTCAAGAGACCCAGTACTTC	CASSLEFVSTEVQETQYF
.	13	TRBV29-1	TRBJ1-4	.	TGCAGCGTTGAATCGGATGCCAATGAAAAACTGTTTTTT	CSVESDANEKLFF
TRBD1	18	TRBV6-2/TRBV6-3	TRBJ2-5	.	TGTGCCAGCAGTTACTCGGGGGACAGGGTGGAGGAATGGGAGACCCAGTACTTC	CASSYSGDRVEEWETQYF
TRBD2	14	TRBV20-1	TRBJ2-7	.	TGCAGTGCTATGGGACTAGCGGGGGCCTACGAGCAGTACTTC	CSAMGLAGAYEQYF
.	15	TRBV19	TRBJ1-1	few	TGTGCCAGTAGTATAGATCTAGGGGCGAACACTGAAGCTTTCTTT	CASSIDLGANTEAFF